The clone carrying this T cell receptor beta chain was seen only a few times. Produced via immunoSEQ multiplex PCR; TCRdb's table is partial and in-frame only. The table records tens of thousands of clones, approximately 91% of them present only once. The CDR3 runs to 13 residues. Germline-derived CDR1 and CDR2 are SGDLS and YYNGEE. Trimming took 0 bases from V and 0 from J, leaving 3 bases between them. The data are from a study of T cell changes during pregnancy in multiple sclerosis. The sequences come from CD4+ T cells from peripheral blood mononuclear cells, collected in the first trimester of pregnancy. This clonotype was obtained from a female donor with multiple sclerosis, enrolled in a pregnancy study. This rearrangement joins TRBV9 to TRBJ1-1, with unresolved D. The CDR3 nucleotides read TGTGCCAGCAGCGTAGGTATGAACACTGAAGCTTTCTTT. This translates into CASSVGMNTEAFF.